This T cell receptor beta chain was retrieved from a study of cytomegalovirus exposure and HLA in healthy donors. The study, taken as a whole, reports: By HLA locus, TCR association rates varied in a later analysis, with DRB1 showing the most and HLA-C the fewest.

At sampling all donors were nominally healthy, likely with unrecorded immune exposures. The V gene lost 3 bases and the J gene lost 5 bases, with 22 bases spanning the gap. Germline-derived CDR1 and CDR2 are SGHAT and FQNNGV. The CDR3 has 17 residues. Note on this clone: Antigen: not known.

PCR primers comprised 60 Vbeta and 13 Jbeta primers. Assay used: immunoSEQ multiplex PCR; TCRdb lists only in-frame clones, some missing. The sample shows 150,000 to 200,000 clones, approximately 82% of them seen only once. J is TRBJ2-5 and V is TRBV11-2; D is perhaps TRBD2 (6 bases). Sequencing input: PBMCs. The TCR was taken from a man between 18 and 35 years old in good health and CMV-seropositive. The CDR3 DNA reads as TGTGCCAGCAGCTTTTCAGTAGCGGCCCACAATAGGGAGACCCAGTACTTC. It yields the protein CASSFSVAAHNRETQYF.